This TCR beta chain originates from a study of blood T cell repertoires in COVID-19. The germline gives CDR1 MDHEN, CDR2 SYDVKM. Trimming stripped 5 bases from V and 4 bases from J, with 13 bases between. CDR3 length: 14 amino acids. As processed by the authors: Cell counts per sample came from amplifying reference gene primers. The method was immunoSEQ multiplex PCR; TCRdb's version includes in-frame clones alone and lacks a portion of them. V, J and clone size are taken as reported in that table, and D and trimming were inferred from the DNA itself. The table has around 70,000 clones, 65% to 90% seen once; the top ten hold approximately 40%.

The sequence was obtained from a man older than 75 with acute or convalescent COVID-19. Sequencing input: peripheral blood. The chain couples TRBV28 to TRBJ2-3, with D perhaps TRBD1 (5 bases). This chain's CDR3 is CASSTTAMADTQYF. The DNA of the CDR3 is TGTGCCAGCAGTACGACAGCCATGGCAGATACGCAGTATTTT.